The clone carrying this T cell receptor beta chain was counted a few times. The target antigen is unknown. The record originates from a study of PD-L1 blockade in urothelial cancer. Whole-study findings and limits: Expansion of tumor-associated blood clones at 3 weeks was greater in durable-benefit patients.

The CDR3 contains 13 residues. V shed 4 bases and J 7 bases; nucleotides not matched to a gene: 3. In germline, CDR1 is SGHDT, CDR2 YYEEEE. Noted time point: pretreatment peripheral blood. Sequencing used immunoSEQ multiplex PCR; TCRdb keeps in-frame clones, though not all of them. The table has approximately 50,000 clones, under 90% seen once. The specimen was PBMCs, collected around atezolizumab (anti-PD-L1) treatment. The J gene is TRBJ2-2, the V gene TRBV5-6; 8 bases are shared with TRBD1. The sequence came from a man between 65 and 85 years old with urothelial cancer. CDR3 loop: CASSQGAGGELFF. The CDR3 region has the DNA TGTGCCAGCAGCCAGGGGGCCGGCGGGGAGCTGTTTTTT.